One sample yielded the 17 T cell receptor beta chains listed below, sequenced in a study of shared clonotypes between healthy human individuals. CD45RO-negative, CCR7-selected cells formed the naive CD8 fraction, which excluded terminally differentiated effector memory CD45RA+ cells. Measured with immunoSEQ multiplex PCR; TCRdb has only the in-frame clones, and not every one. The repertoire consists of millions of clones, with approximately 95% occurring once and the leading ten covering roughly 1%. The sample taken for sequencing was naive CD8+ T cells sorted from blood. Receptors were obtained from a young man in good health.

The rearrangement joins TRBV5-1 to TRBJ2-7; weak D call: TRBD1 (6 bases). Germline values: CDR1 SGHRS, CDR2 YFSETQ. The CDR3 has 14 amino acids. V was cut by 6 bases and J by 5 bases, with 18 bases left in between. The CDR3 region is CASTQSRGFNEQYF. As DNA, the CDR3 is TGCGCCAGCACCCAGTCCAGGGGCTTCAACGAGCAGTACTTC.

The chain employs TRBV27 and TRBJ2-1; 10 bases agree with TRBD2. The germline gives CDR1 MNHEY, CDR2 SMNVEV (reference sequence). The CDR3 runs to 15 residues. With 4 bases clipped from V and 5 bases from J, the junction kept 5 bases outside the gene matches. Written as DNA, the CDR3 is TGTGCCAGCAGTTCTGGGACTAGCGCCGACAATGAGCAGTTCTTC. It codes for CASSSGTSADNEQFF.

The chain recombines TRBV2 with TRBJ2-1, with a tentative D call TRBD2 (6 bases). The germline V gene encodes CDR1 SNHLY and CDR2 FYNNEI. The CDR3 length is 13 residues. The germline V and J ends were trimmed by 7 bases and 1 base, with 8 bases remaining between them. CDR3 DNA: TGTGCCAGCACTAGCGATTCCTACAATGAGCAGTTCTTC. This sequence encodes CASTSDSYNEQFF.

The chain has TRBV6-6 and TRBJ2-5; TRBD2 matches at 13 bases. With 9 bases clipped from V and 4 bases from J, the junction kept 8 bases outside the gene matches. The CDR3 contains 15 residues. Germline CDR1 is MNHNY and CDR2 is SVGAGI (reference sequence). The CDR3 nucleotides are TGTGCCAGTATACTAGCGGGGGGGCCAGGAGAGACCCAGTACTTC. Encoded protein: CASILAGGPGETQYF.

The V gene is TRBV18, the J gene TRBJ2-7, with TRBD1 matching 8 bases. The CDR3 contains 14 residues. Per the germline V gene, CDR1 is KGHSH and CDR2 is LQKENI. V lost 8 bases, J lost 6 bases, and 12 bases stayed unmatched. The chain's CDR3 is CASLDRATPREQYF. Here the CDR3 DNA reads TGTGCCAGCCTGGACAGGGCAACTCCCCGCGAGCAGTACTTC. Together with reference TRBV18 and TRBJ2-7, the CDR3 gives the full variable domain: NAGVMQNPRHLVRRRGQEARLRCSPMKGHSHVYWYRQLPEEGLKFMVYLQKENIIDESGMPKERFSAEFPKEGPSILRIQQVVRGDSAAYFCASLDRATPREQYFGPGTRLTVT.

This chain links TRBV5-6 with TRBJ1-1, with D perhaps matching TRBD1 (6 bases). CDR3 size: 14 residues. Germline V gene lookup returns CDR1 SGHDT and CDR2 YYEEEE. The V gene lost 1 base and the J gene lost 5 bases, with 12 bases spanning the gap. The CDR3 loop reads CASSLYRAGTEAFF. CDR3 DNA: TGTGCCAGCAGCTTGTACAGGGCTGGGACTGAAGCTTTCTTT.

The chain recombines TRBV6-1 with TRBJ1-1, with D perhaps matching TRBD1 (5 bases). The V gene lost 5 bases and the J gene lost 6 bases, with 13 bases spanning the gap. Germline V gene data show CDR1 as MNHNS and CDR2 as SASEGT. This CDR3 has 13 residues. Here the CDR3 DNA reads TGTGCCAGCAGTACGGACAATCGCCCTGAAGCTTTCTTT. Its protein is CASSTDNRPEAFF.

This CDR3 reads CASSYDRTEAFF. In DNA form, the CDR3 reads TGCGCCAGCAGCTACGACAGGACTGAAGCTTTCTTT. This chain uses TRBV5-1 with TRBJ1-1, with a weak D call TRBD1 (6 bases). Germline values: CDR1 SGHRS, CDR2 YFSETQ. The CDR3 totals 12 residues. V lost 3 bases and J lost 5, with 8 bases in between. Drawing the rest from reference TRBV5-1 and TRBJ1-1, the complete variable domain is KAGVTQTPRYLIKTRGQQVTLSCSPISGHRSVSWYQQTPGQGLQFLFEYFSETQRNKGNFPGRFSGRQFSNSRSEMNVSTLELGDSALYLCASSYDRTEAFFGQGTRLTVV.

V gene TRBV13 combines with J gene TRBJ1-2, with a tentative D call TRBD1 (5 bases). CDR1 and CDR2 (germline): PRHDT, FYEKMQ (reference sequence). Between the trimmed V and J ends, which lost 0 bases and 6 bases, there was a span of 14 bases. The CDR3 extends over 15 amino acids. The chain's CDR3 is CASSLGRIRADGYTF. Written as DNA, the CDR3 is TGTGCCAGCAGCTTAGGCCGAATCAGGGCGGATGGCTACACCTTC.

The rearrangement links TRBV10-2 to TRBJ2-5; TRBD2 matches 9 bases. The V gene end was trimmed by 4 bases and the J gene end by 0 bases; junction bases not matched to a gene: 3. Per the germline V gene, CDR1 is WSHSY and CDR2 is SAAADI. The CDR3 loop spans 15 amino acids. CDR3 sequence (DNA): TGCGCCAGCAGTGGACTAGCGGACTACCAAGAGACCCAGTACTTC. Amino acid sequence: CASSGLADYQETQYF.

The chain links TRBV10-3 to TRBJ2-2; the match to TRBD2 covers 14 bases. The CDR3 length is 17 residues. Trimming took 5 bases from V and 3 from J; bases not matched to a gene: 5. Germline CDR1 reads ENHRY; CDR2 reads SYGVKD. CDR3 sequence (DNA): TGTGCCATCAGTCCGACTAGCGGGGGGGCTGACACCGGGGAGCTGTTTTTT. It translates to CAISPTSGGADTGELFF.

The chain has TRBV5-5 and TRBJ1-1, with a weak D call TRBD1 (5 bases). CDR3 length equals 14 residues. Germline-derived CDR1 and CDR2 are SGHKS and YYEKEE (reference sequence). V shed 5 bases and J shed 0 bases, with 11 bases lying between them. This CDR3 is CASRADTLNTEAFF. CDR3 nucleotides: TGTGCCAGCAGGGCGGACACTTTGAACACTGAAGCTTTCTTT.

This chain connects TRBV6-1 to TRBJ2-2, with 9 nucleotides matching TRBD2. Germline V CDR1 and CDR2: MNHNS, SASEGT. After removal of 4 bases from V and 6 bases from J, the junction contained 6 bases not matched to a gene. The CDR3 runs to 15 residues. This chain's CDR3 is CASSGREGLAGELFF. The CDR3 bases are TGTGCCAGCAGTGGGCGGGAGGGCCTCGCCGGGGAGCTGTTTTTT.

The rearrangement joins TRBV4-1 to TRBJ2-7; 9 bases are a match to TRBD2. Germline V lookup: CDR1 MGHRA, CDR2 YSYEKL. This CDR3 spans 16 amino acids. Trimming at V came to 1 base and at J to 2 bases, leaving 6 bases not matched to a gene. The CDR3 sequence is CASSQVFGGRAYEQYF. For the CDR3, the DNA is TGCGCCAGCAGCCAAGTTTTTGGCGGGAGGGCCTACGAGCAGTACTTC.

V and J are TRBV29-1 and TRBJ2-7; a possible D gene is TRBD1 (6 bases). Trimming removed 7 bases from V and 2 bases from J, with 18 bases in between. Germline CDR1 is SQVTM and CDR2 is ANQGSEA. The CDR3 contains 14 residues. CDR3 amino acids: CSALDSSSPYEQYF. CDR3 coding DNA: TGCAGCGCCCTGGACAGTAGCAGCCCCTACGAGCAGTACTTC.

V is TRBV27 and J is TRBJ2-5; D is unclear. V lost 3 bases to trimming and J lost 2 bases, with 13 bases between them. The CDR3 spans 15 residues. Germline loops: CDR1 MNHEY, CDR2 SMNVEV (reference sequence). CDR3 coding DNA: TGTGCCAGCAGTTTTTACCCGAACAGTCAAGAGACCCAGTACTTC. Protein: CASSFYPNSQETQYF.

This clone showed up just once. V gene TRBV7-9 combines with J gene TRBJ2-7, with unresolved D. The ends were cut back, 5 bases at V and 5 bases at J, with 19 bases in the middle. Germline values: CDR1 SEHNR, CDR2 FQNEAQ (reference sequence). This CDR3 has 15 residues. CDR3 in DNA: TGTGCCAGCAGCAAACGAACCAGTGGGATGGACGAGCAGTACTTC. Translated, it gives CASSKRTSGMDEQYF.